A single sample gave rise to the 25 T cell receptor beta chains below, sequenced in a study of shared T cell receptors in the human thymus. Repertoires were generated with immunoSEQ multiplex PCR, while TCRdb's copy carries only in-frame clones and drops some. The profile covers approximately 760,000 clones, with roughly 88% appearing a single time and roughly 0.01% taken by the ten largest. The same sample was also studied in work on human thymus T cells.

Specimen: thymocytes. The receptors were gathered from a girl in the first two years of life with a congenital heart defect.

The CDR3 reads CASSNTMGQGADGYTF. The CDR3 nucleotides read TGTGCCAGCAGTAACACAATGGGACAGGGGGCCGATGGCTACACCTTC. V is TRBV28 and J is TRBJ1-2; 12 nucleotides line up with TRBD1. J gave up 6 bases and V 5 bases, and 10 bases lay outside the gene matches. In germline, CDR1 is MDHEN, CDR2 SYDVKM. The CDR3 has 16 amino acids.

The J gene is TRBJ2-1, the V gene TRBV27; TRBD1 is a possible D gene (5 bases). Trimming removed 3 bases from V and 7 bases from J, with 7 bases in between. The CDR3 is 12 residues long. Germline V CDR1 and CDR2: MNHEY, SMNVEV (reference sequence). The CDR3 coding sequence is TGTGCCAGCAGTTTCGCAGGGAATGAGCAGTTCTTC. Translation: CASSFAGNEQFF.

The rearrangement links TRBV19 to TRBJ2-1, with D perhaps TRBD2 (5 bases). The ends were cut back, 0 bases at V and 4 bases at J, with 16 bases in the middle. Germline loops: CDR1 LNHDA, CDR2 SQIVND (reference sequence). The length of the CDR3 is 17 residues. CDR3 in DNA: TGTGCCAGTAGTATAGATGTCCGGGATGAGGTGTACAATGAGCAGTTCTTC. This translates into CASSIDVRDEVYNEQFF.

Remarks on this clone: The identical CDR3 is also encoded by other nucleotide sequences in the sample. The rearrangement uses TRBV27 and TRBJ1-2; 8 nucleotides align to TRBD1. The CDR3 extends over 13 amino acids. Germline V gene lookup returns CDR1 MNHEY and CDR2 SMNVEV (reference sequence). V dropped 6 bases and J dropped 4; count of bases not matched to a gene: 4. CDR3 sequence: CASRTGTGYGYTF. CDR3 in DNA: TGTGCCAGCAGAACCGGGACAGGCTATGGCTACACCTTC.

The chain combines TRBV27 with TRBJ2-7; no clear D. V gave up 4 bases and J gave up 4 bases, with 11 bases separating them. Germline V gene data show CDR1 as MNHEY and CDR2 as SMNVEV (reference sequence). This CDR3 spans 13 amino acids. The DNA of the CDR3 is TGTGCCAGCAGTTCTCGGGTCTTTTACGAGCAGTACTTC. Protein: CASSSRVFYEQYF.

The chain carries TRBV19 and TRBJ1-1, with D tentatively TRBD1 (5 bases). CDR1 and CDR2 from the germline V gene are LNHDA and SQIVND (reference sequence). CDR3 size: 13 residues. V dropped 7 bases and J dropped 3 bases, with 12 bases sitting between them. Here the CDR3 DNA reads TGTGCCAGTATTGCTTTAGGGGACACTGAAGCTTTCTTT. Translated: CASIALGDTEAFF.

The rearrangement links TRBV9 to TRBJ2-7, with D possibly TRBD2 on 5 matching bases. V was pared by 0 bases and J by 5 bases, with 9 bases between. The CDR3 sequence is 13 residues long. Looked up from germline, CDR1 is SGDLS and CDR2 is YYNGEE. CDR3 protein: CASSVVPGDEQYF. DNA of the CDR3: TGTGCCAGCAGCGTAGTCCCCGGGGACGAGCAGTACTTC.

The J gene is TRBJ1-1, the V gene TRBV9; no clear D. The length of the CDR3 is 14 residues. Germline-derived CDR1 and CDR2 are SGDLS and YYNGEE. V lost 4 bases and J 0 bases, leaving 10 bases between the germline ends. The CDR3 spells CASSRGLLNTEAFF. The CDR3 DNA follows: TGTGCCAGCAGCCGCGGGCTACTGAACACTGAAGCTTTCTTT. The full variable domain, with the rest looked up from reference TRBV9 and TRBJ1-1, is DSGVTQTPKHLITATGQRVTLRCSPRSGDLSVYWYQQSLDQGLQFLIQYYNGEERAKGNILERFSAQQFPDLHSELNLSSLELGDSALYFCASSRGLLNTEAFFGQGTRLTVV.

The chain links TRBV29-1 to TRBJ2-7, with TRBD1 matching over 10 bases. With 2 bases clipped from V and 5 bases from J, the junction kept 21 bases outside the gene matches. CDR1 and CDR2 (germline): SQVTM, ANQGSEA. This CDR3 is built from 19 residues. Written as DNA, the CDR3 is TGCAGCGTTGAATTCCCCCATTGCCTAAGACAGGGGGCGAGAAACGAGCAGTACTTC. Translated: CSVEFPHCLRQGARNEQYF.

This clone occurred a few times. Other DNA sequences in this sample translate to the same CDR3. The rearrangement joins TRBV12-5 to TRBJ1-2; no clear D. The CDR3 loop spans 11 amino acids. In germline, CDR1 is LGHNT, CDR2 FRNRAP. The V end was cut by 4 bases, the J end by 4 bases, with 4 bases between. CDR3 DNA sequence: TGTGCTAGTGGTTCCGGCTATGGCTACACCTTC. Translation: CASGSGYGYTF.

This chain uses TRBV6-5 with TRBJ2-5; 9 bases align to TRBD2. The junction had 4 bases not matched to a gene; V was cut back by 0 bases and J by 2 bases. This CDR3 spans 16 amino acids. The germline V gene encodes CDR1 MNHEY and CDR2 SVGAGI. The CDR3 protein is CASSYSERGVQETQYF. The CDR3 DNA sequence: TGTGCCAGCAGTTACTCAGAGCGGGGGGTACAAGAGACCCAGTACTTC.

V usage is TRBV18 and J usage is TRBJ2-5; a weak D match, TRBD1 (5 bases). The V end lost 4 bases, the J end lost 2 bases, and 14 bases lay between the germline ends. In germline, CDR1 is KGHSH, CDR2 LQKENI. This CDR3 comprises 15 residues. This chain's CDR3 is CASSQGPGFQETQYF. The CDR3 DNA sequence: TGTGCCAGCTCACAAGGGCCAGGGTTTCAAGAGACCCAGTACTTC.

The chain carries TRBV11-2 and TRBJ2-7, with TRBD2 as a possible D gene (5 bases). The V and J ends lost 1 base and 2 bases respectively, with 9 bases between them. Germline V lookup: CDR1 SGHAT, CDR2 FQNNGV. The CDR3 loop spans 14 amino acids. The CDR3 DNA follows: TGTGCCAGCAGCTTAGGGCCGGGGACCTACGAGCAGTACTTC. Protein product: CASSLGPGTYEQYF.

The chain uses TRBV6-6 and TRBJ1-1; 9 bases fit TRBD1. The ends lost 6 bases at V and 0 bases at J; junction bases unmatched: 8. The germline V gene has CDR1 MNHNY and CDR2 SVGAGI (reference sequence). There are 16 residues in the CDR3. The CDR3 DNA reads TGTGCCAGCAGCCAACCCGGGACAGGGCTGAACACTGAAGCTTTCTTT. Protein product: CASSQPGTGLNTEAFF.

The CDR3 sequence: CASRSAGTGEPNYGYTF. DNA of the CDR3: TGTGCCAGCAGGTCCGCCGGGACAGGGGAACCTAACTATGGCTACACCTTC. The V gene is TRBV27, the J gene TRBJ1-2; 10 bases agree with TRBD1. The CDR3 is made up of 17 amino acids. Unmatched junction bases numbered 10, after V lost 6 bases and J lost 0 bases. The germline V gene encodes CDR1 MNHEY and CDR2 SMNVEV (reference sequence).

V and J are TRBV28 and TRBJ1-4; D may be TRBD1 (6 bases). The CDR3 consists of 16 residues. Deletions cut 3 bases from V and 1 base from J, with 12 bases between. The germline V gene has CDR1 MDHEN and CDR2 SYDVKM. CDR3 sequence (DNA): TGTGCCAGCAGTTTGGACACAGGGATAACTAATGAAAAACTGTTTTTT. Amino acids: CASSLDTGITNEKLFF.

The V and J genes are TRBV11-3 and TRBJ1-3; D is ambiguous. This CDR3 region has 18 residues. The germline V and J ends were trimmed by 3 bases and 0 bases, with 18 bases remaining between them. Per germline, CDR1 SGHNT and CDR2 YENEEA. CDR3: CASSFPTDRVSSGNTIYF. In nucleotides, the CDR3 is TGTGCCAGCAGCTTCCCCACAGACCGCGTCAGCTCTGGAAACACCATATATTTT.

The V gene is TRBV6-1, the J gene TRBJ2-3; 11 bases fit TRBD2. The CDR3 loop spans 17 amino acids. Germline-derived CDR1 and CDR2 are MNHNS and SASEGT. V dropped 3 bases and J dropped 2; count of bases not matched to a gene: 7. The CDR3 region has the DNA TGTGCCAGCAGTGAGGCGGGACTAGCGGACGCCACAGATACGCAGTATTTT. This translates into CASSEAGLADATDTQYF.

The chain carries TRBV4-1 and TRBJ2-1; D is possibly TRBD2 (5 bases). Germline CDR1 MGHRA, CDR2 YSYEKL. The length of the CDR3 is 16 residues. The V end lost 4 bases, the J end lost 3 bases, and 16 bases lay between the germline ends. CDR3: CASSPSVRAYYNEQFF. In DNA, the CDR3 is TGCGCCAGCAGCCCCTCCGTGCGGGCCTACTACAATGAGCAGTTCTTC.

CDR3 loop: CASSQGASGSPDSSGANVLTF. Here the CDR3 DNA reads TGTGCCAGCAGCCAAGGGGCGTCAGGAAGTCCCGATAGCTCTGGGGCCAACGTCCTGACTTTC. The V gene is TRBV4-2, the J gene TRBJ2-6; no firm D call. The V gene's germline CDR1 is LGHNA and CDR2 YNFKEQ. The CDR3 is 21 residues long. V was clipped by 1 base and J by 0 bases, with 22 bases between them.

As for this clone: The junction differs from germline at one of its ends, possibly a read error. This sample also contains other DNA sequences that code for the same CDR3. This chain links TRBV5-6 with TRBJ1-6, with TRBD1 as a possible D gene (5 bases). CDR3 length: 16 residues. CDR1 is SGHDT and CDR2 is YYEEEE in the germline V gene. The CDR3 DNA sequence: TGTGCCAGCAGCTTGACAGGTAGCTCCTATAATTCCCCCCTCCACTTT. Protein: CASSLTGSSYNSPLHF. The full variable domain, its missing parts supplied by reference TRBV5-6 and TRBJ1-6, is DAGVTQSPTHLIKTRGQQVTLRCSPKSGHDTVSWYQQALGQGPQFIFQYYEEEERQRGNFPDRFSGHQFPNYSSELNVNALLLGDSALYLCASSLTGSSYNSPLHFGNGTRLTVT.

This clone was detected only once. This chain connects TRBV4-1 to TRBJ1-1; D gene uncertain. This CDR3 is built from 16 residues. CDR1 is MGHRA, CDR2 YSYEKL, per germline. V was cut by 0 bases and J by 0 bases, with 11 bases left in between. The CDR3 protein is CASSQDGGSLNTEAFF. CDR3 bases: TGCGCCAGCAGCCAAGATGGTGGCAGTTTGAACACTGAAGCTTTCTTT.

The chain recombines TRBV5-1 with TRBJ1-1; D might be TRBD1 (5 bases). This CDR3 comprises 18 residues. V lost 0 bases to trimming and J lost 4 bases, with 22 bases between them. Germline loops: CDR1 SGHRS, CDR2 YFSETQ. CDR3 nucleotides: TGCGCCAGCAGCTTGGAACGCGTATGGGGCGGTTTTGGCACTGAAGCTTTCTTT. It specifies CASSLERVWGGFGTEAFF. The variable domain in full, completed from reference TRBV5-1 and TRBJ1-1, reads KAGVTQTPRYLIKTRGQQVTLSCSPISGHRSVSWYQQTPGQGLQFLFEYFSETQRNKGNFPGRFSGRQFSNSRSEMNVSTLELGDSALYLCASSLERVWGGFGTEAFFGQGTRLTVV.

The sample holds a few counts of this clone. The chain combines TRBV5-4 with TRBJ1-2, with 7 nucleotides matching TRBD1. From germline, CDR1 is SGHNT and CDR2 YYREEE (reference sequence). The CDR3 loop spans 13 amino acids. Trimming took 4 bases from V and 6 from J; bases not matched to a gene: 6. CDR3 sequence reads: CASSPDRADGYTF. The CDR3, as DNA: TGTGCCAGCAGCCCCGACAGGGCCGATGGCTACACCTTC.

The genes are TRBV19 and TRBJ2-2; 9 bases fit TRBD2. In germline, CDR1 is LNHDA, CDR2 SQIVND (reference sequence). The length of the CDR3 is 14 residues. CDR3: CGVSGGPSTGELFF. In DNA form, the CDR3 reads TGTGGCGTTAGCGGGGGCCCTAGCACCGGGGAGCTGTTTTTT.